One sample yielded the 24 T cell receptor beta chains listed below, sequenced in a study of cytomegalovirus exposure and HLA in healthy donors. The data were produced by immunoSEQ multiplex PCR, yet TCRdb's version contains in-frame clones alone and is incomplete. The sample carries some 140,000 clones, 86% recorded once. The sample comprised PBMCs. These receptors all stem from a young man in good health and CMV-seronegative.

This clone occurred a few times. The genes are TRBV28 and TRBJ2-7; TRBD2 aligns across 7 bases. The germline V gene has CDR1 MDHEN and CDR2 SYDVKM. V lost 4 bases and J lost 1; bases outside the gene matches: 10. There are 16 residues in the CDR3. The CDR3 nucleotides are TGTGCCAGCAGTTCCCCGGCGGGGGTCCCTTCCTACGAGCAGTACTTC. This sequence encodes CASSSPAGVPSYEQYF.

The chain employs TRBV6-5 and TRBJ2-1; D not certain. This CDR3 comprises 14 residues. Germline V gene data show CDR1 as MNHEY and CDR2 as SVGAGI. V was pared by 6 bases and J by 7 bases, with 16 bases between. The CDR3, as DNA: TGTGCCAGCAGAGGCTCAGCCCTGAGGAATGAGCAGTTCTTC. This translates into CASRGSALRNEQFF.

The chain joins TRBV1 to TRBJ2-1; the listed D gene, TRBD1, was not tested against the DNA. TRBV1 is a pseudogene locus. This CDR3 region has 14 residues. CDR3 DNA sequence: TGCACCAGCAGCCCAAGGGACAACGGTAATGAGCAGTTCTTC. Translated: CTSSPRDNGNEQFF.

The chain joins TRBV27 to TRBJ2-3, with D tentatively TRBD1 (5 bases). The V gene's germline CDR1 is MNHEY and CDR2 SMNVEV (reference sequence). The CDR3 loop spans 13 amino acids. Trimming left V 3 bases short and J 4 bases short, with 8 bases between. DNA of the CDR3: TGTGCCAGCAGTTTTGGGGCGTCAGATACGCAGTATTTT. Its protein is CASSFGASDTQYF.

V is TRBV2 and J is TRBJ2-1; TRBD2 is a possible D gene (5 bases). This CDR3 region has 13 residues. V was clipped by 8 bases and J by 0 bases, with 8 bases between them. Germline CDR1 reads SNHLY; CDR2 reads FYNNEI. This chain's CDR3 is CASRTSSYNEQFF. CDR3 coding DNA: TGTGCCAGCCGGACTTCCTCCTACAATGAGCAGTTCTTC.

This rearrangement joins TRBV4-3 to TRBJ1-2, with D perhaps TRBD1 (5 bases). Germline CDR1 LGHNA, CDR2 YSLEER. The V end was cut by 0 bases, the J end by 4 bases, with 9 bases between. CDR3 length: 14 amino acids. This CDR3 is CASSQDGAAYGYTF. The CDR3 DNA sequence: TGCGCCAGCAGCCAAGATGGGGCAGCCTATGGCTACACCTTC.

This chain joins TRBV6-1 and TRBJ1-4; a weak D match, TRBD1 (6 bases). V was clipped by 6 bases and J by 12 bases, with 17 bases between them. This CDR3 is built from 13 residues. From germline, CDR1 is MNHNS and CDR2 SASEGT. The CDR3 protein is CASSSNRDTELFF. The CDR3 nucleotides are TGTGCCAGCAGCTCAAACCGGGACACAGAACTGTTTTTT.

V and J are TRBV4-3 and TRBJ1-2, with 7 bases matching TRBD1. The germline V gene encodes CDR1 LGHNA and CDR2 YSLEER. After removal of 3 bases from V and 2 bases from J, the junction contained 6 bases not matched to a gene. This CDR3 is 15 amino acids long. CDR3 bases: TGCGCCAGCAGCCAGGACCTACAGGGGAACTATGGCTACACCTTC. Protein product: CASSQDLQGNYGYTF.

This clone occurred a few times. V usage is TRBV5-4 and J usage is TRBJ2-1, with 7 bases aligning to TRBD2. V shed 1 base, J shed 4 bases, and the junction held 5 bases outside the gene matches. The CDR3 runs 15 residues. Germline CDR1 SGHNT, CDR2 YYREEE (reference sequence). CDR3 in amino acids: CASSLNSGEYNEQFF. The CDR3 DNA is TGTGCCAGCAGCTTGAACAGCGGGGAGTACAATGAGCAGTTCTTC.

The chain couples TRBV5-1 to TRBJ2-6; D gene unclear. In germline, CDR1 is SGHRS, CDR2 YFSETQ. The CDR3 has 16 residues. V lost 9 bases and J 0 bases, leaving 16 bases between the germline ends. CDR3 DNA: TGCGCCACCTCCCCAGCGAGGCACTCTGGGGCCAACGTCCTGACTTTC. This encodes CATSPARHSGANVLTF.

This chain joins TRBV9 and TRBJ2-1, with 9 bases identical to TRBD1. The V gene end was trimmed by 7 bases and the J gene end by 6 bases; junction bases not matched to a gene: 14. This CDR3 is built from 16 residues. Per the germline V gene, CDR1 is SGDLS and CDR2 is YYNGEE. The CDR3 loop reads CASSLRRTGAGNEQFF. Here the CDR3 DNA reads TGTGCCAGCTCCTTGCGAAGGACAGGGGCAGGCAATGAGCAGTTCTTC.

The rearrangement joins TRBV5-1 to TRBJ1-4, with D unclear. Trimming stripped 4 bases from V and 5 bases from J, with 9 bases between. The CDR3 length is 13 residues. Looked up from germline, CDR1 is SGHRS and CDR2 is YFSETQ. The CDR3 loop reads CASSEGRNEKLFF. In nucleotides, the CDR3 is TGCGCCAGCAGCGAAGGGAGGAATGAAAAACTGTTTTTT.

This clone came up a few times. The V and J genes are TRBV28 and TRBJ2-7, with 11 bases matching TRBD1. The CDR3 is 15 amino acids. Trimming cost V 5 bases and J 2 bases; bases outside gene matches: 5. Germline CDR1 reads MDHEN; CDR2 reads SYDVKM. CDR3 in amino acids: CASSPGTGGTYEQYF. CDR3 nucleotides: TGTGCCAGCAGTCCAGGGACAGGGGGGACCTACGAGCAGTACTTC.

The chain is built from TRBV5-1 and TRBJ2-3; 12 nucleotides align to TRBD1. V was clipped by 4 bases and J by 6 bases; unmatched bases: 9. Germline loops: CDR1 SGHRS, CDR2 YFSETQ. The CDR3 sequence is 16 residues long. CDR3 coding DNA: TGCGCCAGCAGCCTCGCCGGGACAGGGGGCGCGGATACGCAGTATTTT. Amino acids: CASSLAGTGGADTQYF.

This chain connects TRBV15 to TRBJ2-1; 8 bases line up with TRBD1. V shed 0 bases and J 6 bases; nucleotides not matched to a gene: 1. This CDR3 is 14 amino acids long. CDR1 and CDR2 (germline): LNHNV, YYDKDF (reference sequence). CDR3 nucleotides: TGTGCCACCAGCAGAGATCAGGGGGCCAATGAGCAGTTCTTC. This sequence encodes CATSRDQGANEQFF.

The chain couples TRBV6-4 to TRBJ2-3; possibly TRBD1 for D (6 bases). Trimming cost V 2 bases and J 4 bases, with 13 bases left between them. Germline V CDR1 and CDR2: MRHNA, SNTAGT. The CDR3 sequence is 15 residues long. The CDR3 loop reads CASSDSTGQADTQYF. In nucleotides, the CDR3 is TGTGCCAGCAGTGACAGTACAGGGCAGGCAGATACGCAGTATTTT.

In DNA, the CDR3 is TGTGCCAGCAGCTTAGGACAGGGGTTGGACACCATATATTTT. It yields the protein CASSLGQGLDTIYF. The V call is TRBV5-5, the J call TRBJ1-3; 9 bases are shared with TRBD1. V lost 2 bases and J lost 8; bases outside the gene matches: 5. The CDR3 is 14 amino acids. Germline CDR1 is SGHKS and CDR2 is YYEKEE (reference sequence).

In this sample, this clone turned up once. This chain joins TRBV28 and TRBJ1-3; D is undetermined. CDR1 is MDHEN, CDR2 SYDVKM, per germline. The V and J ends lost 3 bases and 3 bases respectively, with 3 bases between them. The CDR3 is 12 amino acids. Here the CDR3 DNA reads TGTGCCAGCAGTTTCCGTGGAAACACCATATATTTT. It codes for CASSFRGNTIYF.

CDR3 protein: CASSLTRHYEQYF. The CDR3, as DNA: TGTGCCAGCAGCTTAACGAGGCACTACGAGCAGTACTTC. The chain links TRBV7-2 to TRBJ2-7; D gene uncertain. Germline loops: CDR1 SGHTA, CDR2 FQGNSA. CDR3 size: 13 residues. V was trimmed by 2 bases and J by 3 bases, leaving 8 bases between them.

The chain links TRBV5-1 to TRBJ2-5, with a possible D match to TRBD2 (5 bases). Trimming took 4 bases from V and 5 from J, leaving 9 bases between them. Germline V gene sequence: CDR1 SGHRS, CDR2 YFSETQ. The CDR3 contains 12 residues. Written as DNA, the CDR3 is TGCGCCAGCAGCGAACCGGGGGAGACCCAGTACTTC. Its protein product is CASSEPGETQYF. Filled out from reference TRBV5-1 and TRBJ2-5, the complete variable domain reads KAGVTQTPRYLIKTRGQQVTLSCSPISGHRSVSWYQQTPGQGLQFLFEYFSETQRNKGNFPGRFSGRQFSNSRSEMNVSTLELGDSALYLCASSEPGETQYFGPGTRLLVL.

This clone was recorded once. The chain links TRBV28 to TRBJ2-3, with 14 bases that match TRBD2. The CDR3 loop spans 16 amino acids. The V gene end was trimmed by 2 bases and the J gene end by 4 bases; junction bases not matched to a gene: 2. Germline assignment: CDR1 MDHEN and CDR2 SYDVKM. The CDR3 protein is CASSLTGLAGADTQYF. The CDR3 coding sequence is TGTGCCAGCAGTTTAACGGGACTAGCGGGAGCAGATACGCAGTATTTT.

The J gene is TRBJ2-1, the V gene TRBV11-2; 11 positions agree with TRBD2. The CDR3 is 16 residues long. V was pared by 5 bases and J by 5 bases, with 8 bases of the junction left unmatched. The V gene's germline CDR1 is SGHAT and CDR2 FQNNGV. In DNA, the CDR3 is TGTGCCAGCAGCCCGACTAGCGGGGTGCGTAACAATGAGCAGTTCTTC. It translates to CASSPTSGVRNNEQFF.

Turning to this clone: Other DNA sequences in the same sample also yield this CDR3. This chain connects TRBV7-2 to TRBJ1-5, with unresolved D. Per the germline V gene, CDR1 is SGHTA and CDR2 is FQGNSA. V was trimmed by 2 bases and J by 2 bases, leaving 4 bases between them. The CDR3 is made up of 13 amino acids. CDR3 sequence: CASSLPGNQPQHF. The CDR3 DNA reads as TGTGCCAGCAGCTTACCAGGCAATCAGCCCCAGCATTTT.

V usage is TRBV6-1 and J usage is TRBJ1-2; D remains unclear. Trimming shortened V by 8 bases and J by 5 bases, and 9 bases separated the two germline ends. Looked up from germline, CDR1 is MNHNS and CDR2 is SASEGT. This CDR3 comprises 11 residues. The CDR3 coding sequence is TGTGCCAGCCGCCGTGAGTATGGCTACACCTTC. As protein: CASRREYGYTF.